This is a list of T cell receptor beta chains from one sample in a study of early T cells in non-severe SARS-CoV-2 infection. TCRdb re-derived calls from the 5' RACE reads in MiXCR, one entry per CDR3 protein. The repertoire consists of around 81,000 distinct CDR3 sequences, with around 14% occurring once and the leading ten covering roughly 11%. The sample comprised whole blood. The receptor set was obtained from an adult who was a healthcare worker with PCR-confirmed SARS-CoV-2 infection or an uninfected control (not recorded which). CDR3s include the opening cysteine and the closing phenylalanine or tryptophan. A D gene is named only where the DNA matches it firmly. Clone size is stated in some rows and not others, as once, few, many or a class when expanded.

TRBV28	TRBJ2-7	.	few	CASSYTANSYEQYF	TGTGCCAGCAGTTACACGGCTAACTCCTACGAGCAGTACTTC
TRBV20-1	TRBJ2-7	.	.	CSAGPGTSYEQYF	TGCAGTGCCGGACCAGGGACCTCCTACGAGCAGTACTTC
TRBV4-1	TRBJ2-7	.	few	CASSHNQGNSYEQYF	TGCGCCAGCAGCCATAATCAAGGGAACTCCTACGAGCAGTACTTC
TRBV6-6	TRBJ2-3	.	few	CASSYPTVEARDTQYF	TGTGCCAGCAGTTACCCAACAGTCGAAGCCCGGGATACGCAGTATTTT
TRBV7-9	TRBJ1-1	.	.	CASSVRPHTEAFF	TGTGCCAGCAGCGTACGTCCGCACACTGAAGCTTTCTTT
TRBV15	TRBJ1-1	.	many	CATSRHAKGVVNTEAFF	TGTGCCACCAGCAGACACGCGAAAGGGGTCGTGAACACTGAAGCTTTCTTT
TRBV11-2	TRBJ1-1	TRBD1	few	CASSLGDRGRFQAEAFF	TGTGCCAGCAGCTTAGGGGACAGGGGACGATTTCAGGCTGAAGCTTTCTTT
TRBV12-3/TRBV12-4	TRBJ1-3	.	.	CASSFGVSENTIYF	TGTGCCAGCAGTTTTGGGGTTTCAGAAAACACCATATATTTT
TRBV29-1	TRBJ1-5	.	.	CSVEAGGPDQPQHF	TGCAGCGTTGAGGCAGGAGGACCAGATCAGCCCCAGCATTTT
TRBV29-1	TRBJ2-7	TRBD2	.	CSVEISGASYEQYF	TGCAGCGTTGAAATTAGCGGGGCTTCCTACGAGCAGTACTTC
TRBV7-6	TRBJ2-7	TRBD2	few	CASSFSGGSYEQYF	TGTGCCAGCAGCTTTAGCGGGGGCTCCTACGAGCAGTACTTC
TRBV15	TRBJ1-1	.	.	CATSRDYGQIMNTEAFF	TGTGCCACCAGCAGAGATTACGGCCAGATCATGAACACTGAAGCTTTCTTT
TRBV5-5	TRBJ1-4	.	.	CASSFGGGVNEKLFF	TGTGCCAGCAGCTTCGGTGGAGGAGTTAATGAAAAACTGTTTTTT
TRBV11-2	TRBJ2-7	.	few	CASSLGPGPSYEQYF	TGTGCCAGCAGCTTAGGCCCGGGCCCATCCTACGAGCAGTACTTC
TRBV7-2	TRBJ1-1	TRBD1	few	CASSLGQARNTEAFF	TGTGCCAGCAGCCTTGGACAGGCTAGGAACACTGAAGCTTTCTTT
TRBV6-5	TRBJ2-7	.	many	CASSPRAVGPKYF	TGTGCCAGCAGTCCGAGGGCAGTAGGCCCAAAGTACTTC
TRBV20-1	TRBJ2-1	.	.	CSALGPGGQRYNEQFF	TGCAGTGCCCTAGGGCCTGGGGGGCAAAGGTACAATGAGCAGTTCTTC
TRBV3-1	TRBJ2-1	TRBD2	.	CASSQNLAGASYNEQFF	TGTGCCAGCAGCCAAAACCTAGCGGGGGCAAGCTACAATGAGCAGTTCTTC
TRBV10-3	TRBJ2-5	.	.	CAISESTTQETQYF	TGTGCCATCAGTGAGTCGACCACTCAAGAGACCCAGTACTTC
TRBV2	TRBJ2-2	.	many	CASSTGMIGELFF	TGTGCCAGCAGTACAGGGATGATCGGGGAGCTGTTTTTT
TRBV6-6	TRBJ2-3	.	.	CASSPRSGTLTDTQYF	TGTGCCAGCAGTCCCAGGTCGGGGACCTTGACAGATACGCAGTATTTT
TRBV6-1	TRBJ1-2	.	.	CASSEGRGYGYTF	TGTGCCAGCAGTGAAGGGAGGGGCTATGGCTACACCTTC
TRBV3-1	TRBJ2-7	TRBD1	few	CASSQEGQGAREQYF	TGTGCCAGCAGCCAAGAGGGACAGGGGGCCCGCGAGCAGTACTTC
TRBV3-1	TRBJ2-3	.	.	CASSQDPGASTDTQYF	TGTGCCAGCAGCCAAGATCCGGGGGCTAGCACAGATACGCAGTATTTT
TRBV12-3/TRBV12-4	TRBJ2-6	.	few	CASTGANVLTF	TGTGCCAGCACAGGGGCCAACGTCCTGACTTTC
TRBV3-1	TRBJ1-3	.	.	CASRGDGNTIYF	TGTGCCAGCAGGGGAGACGGAAACACCATATATTTT
TRBV29-1	TRBJ2-2	TRBD1	.	CSVRVQGAGELFF	TGCAGCGTTCGAGTACAGGGGGCCGGGGAGCTGTTTTTT
TRBV19	TRBJ2-5	.	many	CASSIAGVQETQYF	TGTGCCAGTAGTATAGCAGGGGTTCAGGAGACCCAGTACTTC
TRBV6-5	TRBJ1-5	.	many	CASRWNQPQHF	TGTGCCAGCAGATGGAATCAGCCCCAGCATTTT
TRBV9	TRBJ2-7	TRBD1	many	CASSVGLRGTYEQYF	TGTGCCAGCAGCGTAGGTCTCAGGGGGACCTACGAGCAGTACTTC
TRBV4-3	TRBJ1-6	.	few	CASSQDPGLNSPLHF	TGCGCCAGCAGCCAAGACCCGGGTTTGAATTCACCCCTCCACTTT
TRBV4-1	TRBJ1-1	.	many	CASSQDRGITEAFF	TGCGCCAGCAGCCAAGATCGGGGTATTACTGAAGCTTTCTTT
TRBV24-1	TRBJ2-5	.	many	CATSDWQTETQYF	TGTGCCACCAGTGATTGGCAGACAGAGACCCAGTACTTC
TRBV6-4	TRBJ2-2	.	.	CASSDSERGELFF	TGTGCCAGCAGTGACTCGGAAAGGGGGGAGCTGTTTTTT
TRBV14	TRBJ2-2	TRBD1	few	CASSHQGQGNTGELFF	TGTGCCAGCAGCCATCAGGGACAGGGTAACACCGGGGAGCTGTTTTTT
TRBV5-1	TRBJ2-7	TRBD2	few	CASSLDSGGSPYEQYF	TGCGCCAGCAGCTTGGATAGCGGGGGGTCCCCCTACGAGCAGTACTTC
TRBV19	TRBJ1-5	.	.	CASTLLGKSNQPQHF	TGTGCCAGTACCCTTTTGGGTAAGAGCAATCAGCCCCAGCATTTT
TRBV5-1	TRBJ2-7	.	.	CASSLRVRSYEQYF	TGCGCCAGCAGCTTGAGGGTCAGGTCTTACGAGCAGTACTTC
TRBV4-3	TRBJ1-5	TRBD1	.	CASSQDLQGADNQPQHF	TGCGCCAGCAGCCAAGATCTTCAGGGGGCTGACAATCAGCCCCAGCATTTT
TRBV18	TRBJ2-7	.	.	CASSPGLATYEQYF	TGTGCCAGCTCACCAGGGCTAGCGACCTACGAGCAGTACTTC
TRBV7-9	TRBJ2-7	.	.	CASTPGTTYEQYF	TGTGCCAGCACCCCCGGGACAACCTACGAGCAGTACTTC
TRBV10-3	TRBJ1-1	.	.	CATEEAQNTEAFF	TGTGCCACCGAGGAGGCTCAGAACACTGAAGCTTTCTTT
TRBV5-5	TRBJ2-7	.	.	CASSWGSTYEQYF	TGTGCCAGCAGCTGGGGGAGCACCTACGAGCAGTACTTC
TRBV11-2	TRBJ2-1	.	.	CASSLRGFSYNEQFF	TGTGCCAGCAGCTTGCGCGGTTTCTCCTACAATGAGCAGTTCTTC
TRBV12-3/TRBV12-4	TRBJ2-7	TRBD1	many	CASSADRDFYEQYF	TGTGCCAGCAGCGCGGACAGGGACTTCTACGAGCAGTACTTC
TRBV3-1	TRBJ1-1	TRBD1	once	CASSRRTGGFSPGWMNTEAFF	TGTGCCAGCAGCCGACGGACAGGGGGCTTTTCCCCCGGGTGGATGAACACTGAAGCTTTCTTT
TRBV28	TRBJ2-7	TRBD2	.	CATTFSGETYEQYF	TGTGCCACCACTTTTAGCGGGGAGACCTACGAGCAGTACTTC
TRBV2	TRBJ2-5	.	.	CASGSSRYRETQYF	TGTGCCAGCGGGTCTTCTCGGTATCGAGAGACCCAGTACTTC
TRBV5-1	TRBJ2-2	.	few	CASSLWPLGGANTGELFF	TGCGCCAGCAGCTTATGGCCCCTCGGGGGCGCAAACACCGGGGAGCTGTTTTTT
TRBV13	TRBJ2-1	.	few	CASSVDRGIYNEQFF	TGTGCCAGCAGCGTAGACCGAGGAATCTACAATGAGCAGTTCTTC
TRBV3-1	TRBJ2-1	.	few	CASSQGLVSNEQFF	TGTGCCAGCAGCCAAGGACTAGTCAGCAATGAGCAGTTCTTC
TRBV18	TRBJ1-3	.	many	CASSPLQRGSGNTIYF	TGTGCCAGCTCACCGCTACAGCGCGGCTCTGGAAACACCATATATTTT
TRBV6-2/TRBV6-3	TRBJ2-5	.	.	CASSSTRRAETQETQYF	TGTGCCAGCAGTTCGACCCGCCGGGCCGAAACTCAAGAGACCCAGTACTTC
TRBV4-2	TRBJ2-3	.	.	CASSQVATPTDTQYF	TGTGCCAGCAGCCAAGTGGCCACCCCCACAGATACGCAGTATTTT
TRBV6-6	TRBJ2-5	.	.	CASSNRVQETQYF	TGTGCCAGCAGTAACAGAGTCCAAGAGACCCAGTACTTC